This passage covers 6 T cell receptor beta chains from one sample sequenced in a study of shared clonotypes between healthy human individuals. Method: immunoSEQ multiplex PCR; TCRdb's copy keeps in-frame clones and lacks some. The data contain approximately 2,000,000 clones, around 92% of them seen just once; the ten biggest clones take up approximately 0.39%. The material sequenced was naive CD4+ T cells from PBMCs. Specified subset: CD45RA+ positively selected. The receptor set was obtained from a man between 18 and 29 years old in good health. Some clones in this sample may be carry-over from other donors' samples.

The chain uses TRBV11-2 and TRBJ1-1, with D perhaps TRBD1 (5 bases). The CDR3 loop spans 11 amino acids. The germline CDR1 and CDR2 sequences are SGHAT and FQNNGV. Trimming left V 1 base short and J 10 bases short, with 7 bases between. This chain's CDR3 is CASSLVGGAFF. The CDR3 region has the DNA TGTGCCAGCAGCTTAGTGGGGGGAGCTTTCTTT.

The V and J genes are TRBV18 and TRBJ1-1; tentatively, D is TRBD1 (6 bases). This CDR3 comprises 16 residues. V shed 2 bases and J shed 6 bases, with 19 bases lying between them. Germline assignment: CDR1 KGHSH and CDR2 LQKENI. For the CDR3, the DNA is TGTGCCAGCTCACCAGTGGCCGAAGGAGGGGGACCTGAAGCTTTCTTT. Amino acids: CASSPVAEGGGPEAFF.

J is TRBJ2-2 and V is TRBV9; TRBD1 matches 8 bases. Germline lookup yields CDR1 SGDLS and CDR2 YYNGEE. V gave up 1 base and J gave up 5 bases; unmatched junction bases: 7. The CDR3 runs 16 residues. The CDR3 DNA reads TGTGCCAGCAGCGTAAGGGGGACAGGTCAAACCGGGGAGCTGTTTTTT. This translates into CASSVRGTGQTGELFF. Full variable domain (remainder filled in from reference TRBV9 and TRBJ2-2): DSGVTQTPKHLITATGQRVTLRCSPRSGDLSVYWYQQSLDQGLQFLIQYYNGEERAKGNILERFSAQQFPDLHSELNLSSLELGDSALYFCASSVRGTGQTGELFFGEGSRLTVL.

The V call is TRBV5-5, the J call TRBJ2-7; D gene uncertain. Germline CDR1 is SGHKS and CDR2 is YYEKEE (reference sequence). V was pared by 0 bases and J by 4 bases, with 8 bases between. The CDR3 extends over 13 amino acids. CDR3 coding DNA: TGTGCCAGCAGCTTGGTGGGCCGTTACGAGCAGTACTTC. Protein product: CASSLVGRYEQYF.

V gene TRBV5-4 combines with J gene TRBJ2-1, with 11 bases matching TRBD2. CDR1 SGHNT and CDR2 YYREEE come from the germline V gene (reference sequence). V lost 4 bases, J lost 4 bases, and 7 bases stayed unmatched. The CDR3 is 16 residues long. CDR3 DNA sequence: TGTGCCAGCAGCACGGACGGGACTAGCGGATACAATGAGCAGTTCTTC. This encodes CASSTDGTSGYNEQFF.

This chain joins TRBV7-9 and TRBJ1-2; 7 bases line up with TRBD1. The CDR3 is made up of 17 amino acids. The trim removed 6 bases at V and 5 bases at J, leaving 18 bases unmatched. CDR1 and CDR2 (germline): SEHNR, FQNEAQ (reference sequence). The CDR3 spells CASSLRITGTVGYGYTF. The CDR3 DNA reads as TGTGCCAGCAGTCTCCGTATAACAGGGACAGTGGGGTATGGCTACACCTTC.